The 10 T cell receptor beta chains below were found in one sample sequenced in a study of shared clonotypes between healthy human individuals. It was CD45RO-negative cells, positively selected for CCR7, that made up naive CD8 cells, with terminally differentiated effector memory CD45RA+ cells excluded. Clones were read by immunoSEQ multiplex PCR, and TCRdb kept only the in-frame ones, dropping some. The sample contains some 2,000,000 clones, roughly 94% of which appear only once. The specimen sequenced was naive CD8+ T cells sorted from blood. Every receptor here comes from a man between 18 and 35 years old in good health.

The chain is built from TRBV27 and TRBJ2-7, with D perhaps matching TRBD1 (7 bases). Deletions cut 7 bases from V and 2 bases from J, with 21 bases between. The CDR3 covers 16 residues. Germline CDR1 MNHEY, CDR2 SMNVEV (reference sequence). The CDR3 region is CASTPSGGTVTYEQYF. CDR3 DNA: TGTGCCAGCACTCCCTCGGGCGGGACAGTCACCTACGAGCAGTACTTC.

The count of this clone is one. The CDR3 reads CASSEGQKSSYEQYF. Written as DNA, the CDR3 is TGTGCCAGCAGCGAGGGACAGAAGAGCTCCTACGAGCAGTACTTC. This chain uses TRBV7-9 with TRBJ2-7, with 7 bases fitting TRBD1. The CDR3 has 15 residues. Trimming at V came to 5 bases and at J to 0 bases, leaving 7 bases not matched to a gene. Germline V gives CDR1 SEHNR, CDR2 FQNEAQ (reference sequence).

This clone appeared a single time. The rearrangement joins TRBV10-1 to TRBJ1-1; a possible D gene is TRBD1 (6 bases). V was cut by 2 bases and J by 6 bases, with 10 bases left in between. The CDR3 runs to 13 residues. In germline, CDR1 is WNHNN, CDR2 SYGVQD (reference sequence). The CDR3 region has the DNA TGCGCCAGCAGTGAGGACGGGGGGCCTGAAGCTTTCTTT. Protein: CASSEDGGPEAFF.

The chain is built from TRBV27 and TRBJ1-1, with D maybe TRBD1 (6 bases). Germline V gives CDR1 MNHEY, CDR2 SMNVEV (reference sequence). Trimming pared 6 bases from V and 4 bases from J, leaving 12 bases between. The CDR3 contains 13 residues. The DNA for the CDR3 is TGTGCCAGCAGCCCACAGGGAGGCACTGAAGCTTTCTTT. Translated, it gives CASSPQGGTEAFF.

V is TRBV6-6 and J is TRBJ2-3; TRBD2 matches at 13 bases. The CDR3 contains 16 residues. Losses at the gene ends were 5 bases for V and 2 bases for J; bases not matched to a gene: 4. Per germline, CDR1 MNHNY and CDR2 SVGAGI (reference sequence). The CDR3 nucleotides are TGTGCCAGCAGTAAGACTAGCGGGGGGCCCACAGATACGCAGTATTTT. Protein sequence: CASSKTSGGPTDTQYF.

This clone was picked up one time. This same CDR3 is encoded by further DNA sequences in the sample. V gene TRBV6-5 combines with J gene TRBJ2-2, with 7 bases matching TRBD1. The junction had 1 base not matched to a gene; V was cut back by 2 bases and J by 1 base. Germline V gives CDR1 MNHEY, CDR2 SVGAGI. The CDR3 sequence is 15 residues long. The CDR3 nucleotides are TGTGCCAGCAGTTACCGGACAGGGAACACCGGGGAGCTGTTTTTT. It yields the protein CASSYRTGNTGELFF.

This clone was seen a single time. Other DNA sequences in this sample translate to the same CDR3. The J gene is TRBJ2-2, the V gene TRBV6-5, with D hard to call. Germline CDR1 MNHEY, CDR2 SVGAGI. Trimming pared 2 bases from V and 0 bases from J, leaving 4 bases between. The CDR3 length is 14 residues. The CDR3 is CASSYLSNTGELFF. CDR3 nucleotides: TGTGCCAGCAGTTACCTGTCGAACACCGGGGAGCTGTTTTTT.

The J gene is TRBJ2-2, the V gene TRBV19; 10 nucleotides agree with TRBD2. V shed 1 base, J shed 2 bases, and the junction held 4 bases outside the gene matches. The CDR3 covers 17 residues. Germline CDR1 and CDR2: LNHDA and SQIVND (reference sequence). The CDR3 region is CASSIVASGGNTGELFF. CDR3 bases: TGTGCCAGTAGTATAGTGGCTAGCGGGGGTAACACCGGGGAGCTGTTTTTT.

J is TRBJ2-5 and V is TRBV4-1; 8 bases map to TRBD2. The ends lost 1 base at V and 4 bases at J; junction bases unmatched: 5. Looked up from germline, CDR1 is MGHRA and CDR2 is YSYEKL. The CDR3 contains 15 residues. The CDR3 DNA reads TGCGCCAGCAGCCAAGTGGGCGGGAGGAGAGAGACCCAGTACTTC. This sequence encodes CASSQVGGRRETQYF.

The chain is built from TRBV6-5 and TRBJ2-1, with 7 bases aligning to TRBD2. The length of the CDR3 is 15 residues. Per germline, CDR1 MNHEY and CDR2 SVGAGI. V lost 5 bases to trimming and J lost 9 bases; unmatched junction nucleotides: 13. The CDR3 sequence is CASSPGLEGLPEQFF. CDR3 nucleotides: TGTGCCAGCAGTCCCGGACTAGAGGGCTTACCTGAGCAGTTCTTC.